Following are 12 T cell receptor beta chains from one sample sequenced in a study of shared T cell receptors in the human thymus. TCRdb's copy holds only in-frame clones and misses some; the assay was immunoSEQ multiplex PCR. The repertoire holds around 730,000 clones, over 75% seen once, with about 0.011% in the top ten. These data also formed part of another study, on human thymus T cells.

The specimen sequenced was thymocytes. These receptors were collected from a girl under three years old with a congenital heart defect.

The J gene is TRBJ1-2, the V gene TRBV28; 7 bases match TRBD1. CDR3 length equals 17 residues. Per germline, CDR1 MDHEN and CDR2 SYDVKM. The junction had 12 bases not matched to a gene; V was cut back by 4 bases and J by 1 base. CDR3 loop: CASSSEPGDRRNYGYTF. CDR3 nucleotide sequence: TGTGCCAGCAGTTCTGAACCCGGGGACAGACGTAACTATGGCTACACCTTC.

The table lists this clone with a few counts. The CDR3 loop is CASGEVEGGLANEQFF. For the CDR3, the DNA is TGCGCCAGCGGCGAGGTTGAGGGGGGACTAGCAAATGAGCAGTTCTTC. The genes are TRBV5-1 and TRBJ2-1, with TRBD2 matching 9 bases. The trim removed 7 bases at V and 7 bases at J, leaving 15 bases unmatched. Germline V gene sequence: CDR1 SGHRS, CDR2 YFSETQ. The CDR3 runs 16 residues.

The chain carries TRBV4-1 and TRBJ1-1; D is uncertain. Germline V lookup: CDR1 MGHRA, CDR2 YSYEKL. Trimming shortened V by 3 bases and J by 5 bases, and 19 bases separated the two germline ends. This CDR3 region has 16 residues. This CDR3 is CASSHHRGDPGTEAFF. CDR3 DNA sequence: TGCGCCAGCAGCCACCACCGGGGAGACCCGGGGACTGAAGCTTTCTTT.

This clone appeared once. This chain connects TRBV27 to TRBJ1-1, with D unresolved. This CDR3 contains 14 residues. Trimming took off 4 bases at V and 0 bases at J, with 9 bases between the two ends. CDR1 is MNHEY, CDR2 SMNVEV, per germline (reference sequence). As DNA, the CDR3 is TGTGCCAGCAGTTCGGAGAGAATGAACACTGAAGCTTTCTTT. Its protein is CASSSERMNTEAFF.

This chain links TRBV9 with TRBJ2-7; D uncertain. CDR1 and CDR2 (germline): SGDLS, YYNGEE. Trimming stripped 3 bases from V and 6 bases from J, with 16 bases between. The CDR3 length is 14 residues. Written as DNA, the CDR3 is TGTGCCAGCAGCGCCTCACGATCGGGTCGCGAGCAGTACTTC. Translated, it gives CASSASRSGREQYF.

This clone was detected a few times. The chain joins TRBV6-1 to TRBJ1-4; 7 positions agree with TRBD1. Germline CDR1 is MNHNS and CDR2 is SASEGT. The CDR3 covers 21 residues. V gave up 2 bases and J gave up 0 bases; unmatched junction bases: 18. The CDR3 loop is CASSEHGGGGGGDATNEKLFF. The CDR3 DNA reads TGTGCCAGCAGTGAACATGGGGGCGGAGGAGGGGGCGACGCAACTAATGAAAAACTGTTTTTT.

The chain couples TRBV15 to TRBJ1-2; D is uncertain. The CDR3 length is 17 residues. Germline loops: CDR1 LNHNV, CDR2 YYDKDF (reference sequence). The ends were cut back, 0 bases at V and 6 bases at J, with 20 bases in the middle. CDR3: CATSRDRSGRVPNGYTF. The CDR3 coding sequence is TGTGCCACCAGCAGAGATCGGTCTGGGAGGGTCCCCAATGGCTACACCTTC.

The chain recombines TRBV27 with TRBJ1-1; D remains ambiguous. The CDR3 runs to 13 residues. Germline CDR1 reads MNHEY; CDR2 reads SMNVEV (reference sequence). Deletions cut 6 bases from V and 0 bases from J, with 8 bases between. This CDR3 is CASRPQVNTEAFF. The DNA for the CDR3 is TGTGCCAGCAGACCTCAGGTGAACACTGAAGCTTTCTTT.

This chain joins TRBV2 and TRBJ2-5; 9 positions match TRBD2. The trim removed 0 bases at V and 5 bases at J, leaving 10 bases unmatched. Germline V gene data show CDR1 as SNHLY and CDR2 as FYNNEI. The length of the CDR3 is 17 residues. The chain's CDR3 is CASSEASRGGLDETQYF. In DNA, the CDR3 is TGTGCCAGCAGTGAAGCGTCGCGGGGGGGCCTAGATGAGACCCAGTACTTC.

The rearrangement uses TRBV10-3 and TRBJ1-3; tentative D call: TRBD1 (6 bases). V was shortened by 4 bases and J by 2 bases, with 9 bases between the two germline ends. The germline V gene has CDR1 ENHRY and CDR2 SYGVKD. The CDR3 has 14 amino acids. The CDR3 DNA reads as TGTGCCATCAGTGGGCACAGGGCTGGAAACACCATATATTTT. Protein: CAISGHRAGNTIYF.

The DNA for the CDR3 is TGCGCCAGCAGCCAAGCGGAGGCGCCTAATGAAAAACTGTTTTTT. Translation: CASSQAEAPNEKLFF. The V gene is TRBV4-1, the J gene TRBJ1-4; D ambiguous. This CDR3 has 15 residues. Looked up from germline, CDR1 is MGHRA and CDR2 is YSYEKL. V was shortened by 1 base and J by 3 bases, with 9 bases between the two germline ends.

This chain connects TRBV5-5 to TRBJ2-1, with TRBD2 matching over 7 bases. Germline trimming cut 1 base from V and 5 bases from J; bases unmatched to any gene: 6. CDR1 and CDR2 from the germline V gene are SGHKS and YYEKEE (reference sequence). The CDR3 length is 15 residues. The CDR3 nucleotides are TGTGCCAGCAGCTTGCCCCCTGGGGGGGACAATGAGCAGTTCTTC. This codes for CASSLPPGGDNEQFF.